This entry is about one T cell receptor (beta chain). Its antigen is still unknown. The table came from immunoSEQ multiplex PCR; TCRdb's copy has only in-frame clones and leaves some out. This table holds tens of thousands of clones, over 75% found once. J gave up 3 bases and V 1 base, and 6 bases lay outside the gene matches. The CDR3 totals 16 residues. In germline, CDR1 is KGHSH, CDR2 LQKENI. This entry is derived from a study of a mutant IDH1 vaccine in newly diagnosed glioma. Study in general: Radiotherapy alone preceded vaccination by 4-6 weeks; alternatively, vaccination started with temozolomide cycles. Before enrollment, the patients had been treated with radiotherapy alone, temozolomide alone, or both together. Most of them had received both.

Time point described: week 23, last vaccination. The study gave 300 ug of mutant IDH1 20-mer peptide per vaccine dose, with topical imiquimod. Sequences were derived from PBMCs, sampled from a glioma patient whose treatment included an IDH1 peptide vaccine. The source of this sequence is a young man with glioma. V and J are TRBV18 and TRBJ1-3; TRBD1 matches at 7 bases. CDR3 nucleotide sequence: TGTGCCAGCTCACCACAGAGTACAGGGGATGGAAACACCATATATTTT. Its protein product is CASSPQSTGDGNTIYF.